This T cell receptor beta chain was sequenced for a study of blood T cell repertoires in COVID-19. Looking at the study overall: PBMCs, B-cell-depleted T cells, or T cells provided the cDNA or gDNA that made up the material.

How the authors handled the data: Amplification of reference gene primers was used by the study to estimate nucleated cell counts. The repertoire was sequenced with immunoSEQ multiplex PCR; TCRdb's copy has only in-frame clones and lacks some. Clone size and the V and J calls come from that table; the DNA yielded D and trimming. The data show 50,000 to 65,000 clones, roughly 84% seen once. The CDR3 totals 17 residues. Per germline, CDR1 MGHRA and CDR2 YSYEKL. Unmatched junction bases numbered 12, after V lost 3 bases and J lost 4 bases. The TCR comes from a man aged 55 to 70 with COVID-19, enrolled during active disease. This chain links TRBV4-1 with TRBJ2-3, with TRBD2 identical over 8 bases. The sample taken for sequencing was peripheral blood. Here the CDR3 reads CASSHLGGLAMSDTQYF. For the CDR3, the DNA is TGCGCCAGCAGCCATCTCGGAGGACTAGCAATGTCAGATACGCAGTATTTT.